The clone carrying this TCR beta chain was detected only a few times. Its antigen is currently unknown. The data are from a study of STAT5B mutations in CD4+ large granular lymphocyte leukemia. Trimming shortened V by 4 bases and J by 8 bases, and 11 bases separated the two germline ends. Germline V gene sequence: CDR1 DFQATT, CDR2 SNEGSKA (reference sequence). This CDR3 spans 11 amino acids. General study points: Without putative leukemic clones, patient CD4-sorted repertoires remained more clonal than healthy CD4+ repertoires. No patients shared main leukemic clonotypes, though around 25% appeared at low frequency elsewhere.

Measured with immunoSEQ multiplex PCR; TCRdb has only the in-frame clones, and not every one. The sample consists of under 40,000 clones, roughly two thirds of them appearing once. The specimen was CD4+ T cells from blood buffy coats. This clonotype was sampled from a human donor in good health. The chain recombines TRBV20-1 with TRBJ1-2; D remains ambiguous. The CDR3 region has the DNA TGCAGTGCTAATACAGTGGGCGGCTACACCTTC. Translating it yields CSANTVGGYTF.